This T cell receptor (beta chain) is from a study of T cells in Graves' hyperthyroidism and ophthalmopathy. J was trimmed by 8 bases and V by 3 bases; bases with no gene match: 8. This CDR3 has 15 residues. Germline V gives CDR1 MDHEN, CDR2 SYDVKM. Diagnosis rested on symptoms, serum thyroxine and TRAb, thyroid ultrasound, and orbital computed tomography. General study results and limits: Blood also showed most of the thyroid clonotypes that were expanded above 0.001.

RNA transcripts served as the template for amplifying TCR beta CDR3 regions. Using the HTBI primer set, a first-round RT-PCR was run on the TCR CDR3. TCRdb redid the calling of the multiplex PCR reads with MiXCR, one entry per CDR3 protein. The sample holds 350,000 to 450,000 distinct CDR3 sequences, about 15% seen once. This clonotype was recorded at least ten times. Its antigen remains unidentified. Sequencing was carried out using blood. The chain has TRBV28 and TRBJ2-1, with 9 bases that match TRBD2. The receptor comes from a woman in her twenties or thirties with Graves' hyperthyroidism that later progressed to Graves' ophthalmopathy. CDR3 region: CASSFVAGGPYEQFF. In DNA, the CDR3 is TGTGCCAGCAGTTTTGTTGCGGGGGGGCCCTATGAGCAGTTCTTC.